The next 14 T cell receptor beta chains were all read from a single sample in a study of beta chain features in type 1 diabetes. Broader study findings: People with Type 1 diabetes carried modestly yet significantly shorter TCRB CDR3s in all four CD4+ subsets.

These TCRs' antigens remain unknown. cDNA synthesis used the whole RNA isolate, giving expressed TCRB sequences. TCRdb's copy holds only in-frame clones and misses some; the assay was immunoSEQ multiplex PCR. The table lists some 700,000 clones, 13% of them singletons. What was sequenced was naive CD4+ T cells from blood. The receptors stem from a man between 18 and 29 years old with type 1 diabetes.

The chain employs TRBV6-1 and TRBJ1-5; D is unresolved. The CDR3 is 13 amino acids. CDR1 is MNHNS, CDR2 SASEGT, per germline. V dropped 8 bases and J dropped 3 bases, with 11 bases sitting between them. Here the CDR3 reads CASHLEFNQPQHF. As DNA, the CDR3 is TGTGCCAGCCATTTGGAGTTCAATCAGCCCCAGCATTTT.

The V call is TRBV5-1, the J call TRBJ2-1; D is possibly TRBD2 (6 bases). CDR3 length equals 14 residues. Trimming removed 3 bases at V and 12 bases at J, with 19 bases between. Germline V CDR1 and CDR2: SGHRS, YFSETQ. In DNA, the CDR3 is TGCGCCAGCAGCTCGGAGGTGACACCAGCGGGGCAGTTCTTC. It is translated as CASSSEVTPAGQFF.

V and J are TRBV25-1 and TRBJ1-1, with D maybe TRBD1 (6 bases). Per the germline V gene, CDR1 is MGHDK and CDR2 is SYGVNS. The V gene lost 3 bases and the J gene lost 7 bases, with 9 bases spanning the gap. This CDR3 spans 12 amino acids. In DNA, the CDR3 is TGTGCCAGCAGTGACAGGGGCTTTGAAGCTTTCTTT. This gives the protein CASSDRGFEAFF.

The chain couples TRBV30 to TRBJ2-1; D perhaps matches TRBD1 (6 bases). Germline CDR1 is GTSNPN and CDR2 is SVGIG (reference sequence). Trimming took off 5 bases at V and 9 bases at J, with 11 bases between the two ends. The CDR3 has 11 residues. DNA for the CDR3: TGTGCCTGGGGCTTCAGGGGTGAGCAGTTCTTC. Its translation is CAWGFRGEQFF.

There are a few counts of this clone. The genes are TRBV6-6 and TRBJ1-1; possibly TRBD1 for D (5 bases). Germline V CDR1 and CDR2: MNHNY, SVGAGI (reference sequence). This CDR3 comprises 14 residues. Trimming pared 2 bases from V and 5 bases from J, leaving 12 bases between. The DNA of the CDR3 is TGTGCCAGCAGTTACCCGTGGGAGGGGACTGAAGCTTTCTTT. Its translation: CASSYPWEGTEAFF.

Only a few counts were recorded for this clone. V usage is TRBV2 and J usage is TRBJ1-2; no clear D. CDR1 and CDR2 from the germline V gene are SNHLY and FYNNEI. The CDR3 extends over 11 amino acids. V was clipped by 1 base and J by 8 bases, with 5 bases between them. The CDR3 spells CASSEGSGYTF. Written as DNA, the CDR3 is TGTGCCAGCAGTGAAGGGAGCGGCTACACCTTC.

This clone was observed a handful of times. J is TRBJ2-7 and V is TRBV7-6; the match to TRBD2 covers 7 bases. Looked up from germline, CDR1 is SGHVS and CDR2 is FNYEAQ. CDR3 size: 13 residues. The junction had 4 bases not matched to a gene; V was cut back by 5 bases and J by 3 bases. Written as DNA, the CDR3 is TGTGCCAGCAGCATTCCGGGAGGCTACGAGCAGTACTTC. The encoded protein is CASSIPGGYEQYF.

This clone was recorded a few times. This chain uses TRBV5-8 with TRBJ2-1; no definite D call. The V and J ends lost 5 bases and 5 bases respectively, with 2 bases between them. The germline gives CDR1 SGHTS, CDR2 YDEGEE. This CDR3 spans 10 amino acids. In nucleotides, the CDR3 is TGTGCCAGCAGGCACAATGAGCAGTTCTTC. It yields the protein CASRHNEQFF.

The chain uses TRBV6-6 and TRBJ1-1, with D perhaps matching TRBD1 (6 bases). V was shortened by 2 bases and J by 3 bases, with 7 bases between the two germline ends. The CDR3 sequence is 13 residues long. Per germline, CDR1 MNHNY and CDR2 SVGAGI (reference sequence). The CDR3 DNA sequence: TGTGCCAGCAGTTACAACAGGGACACTGAAGCTTTCTTT. It is translated as CASSYNRDTEAFF.

This clone was seen a few times. This chain uses TRBV23-1 with TRBJ1-5, with 9 nucleotides matching TRBD1. TRBV23-1 is an open reading frame whose function is uncertain. Unmatched junction bases numbered 9, after V lost 4 bases and J lost 2 bases. The CDR3 sequence is 17 residues long. Written as DNA, the CDR3 is TGCGCCAGCAGTCTGCCGGGACAGGGATATGGCAATCAGCCCCAGCATTTT. Its protein is CASSLPGQGYGNQPQHF.

The V gene is TRBV30, the J gene TRBJ2-3; D not resolved. The CDR3 contains 11 residues. Germline CDR1 GTSNPN, CDR2 SVGIG (reference sequence). V lost 2 bases and J 5 bases, leaving 5 bases between the germline ends. The CDR3 region is CAWSPKDTQYF. CDR3 bases: TGTGCCTGGAGTCCGAAAGATACGCAGTATTTT.

There are a few counts of this clone. The chain recombines TRBV6-5 with TRBJ2-3; D is unresolved. Trimming pared 2 bases from V and 2 bases from J, leaving 14 bases between. The germline V gene encodes CDR1 MNHEY and CDR2 SVGAGI. The CDR3 spans 16 residues. The CDR3 here is CASSYGSGPNTDTQYF. The DNA of the CDR3 is TGTGCCAGCAGTTACGGGTCAGGACCAAACACAGATACGCAGTATTTT.

The V and J genes are TRBV29-1 and TRBJ2-7; TRBD1 matches at 10 bases. The CDR3 sequence is 13 residues long. V lost 7 bases to trimming and J lost 2 bases; unmatched junction nucleotides: 5. Germline loops: CDR1 SQVTM, CDR2 ANQGSEA. Here the CDR3 DNA reads TGCAGCGGCCTCGGACAGGGGGCCTACGAGCAGTACTTC. This gives the protein CSGLGQGAYEQYF.

In its sample, this clone was seen a few times. The gene calls are TRBV2 and TRBJ1-2, with TRBD1 as a possible D gene (6 bases). V was shortened by 2 bases and J by 3 bases, with 22 bases between the two germline ends. CDR3 length: 18 amino acids. Germline V gene data show CDR1 as SNHLY and CDR2 as FYNNEI. In nucleotides, the CDR3 is TGTGCCAGCAGTGAATGGGGCAGGGGCTCAAGAGGGGACTATGGCTACACCTTC. This translates into CASSEWGRGSRGDYGYTF.